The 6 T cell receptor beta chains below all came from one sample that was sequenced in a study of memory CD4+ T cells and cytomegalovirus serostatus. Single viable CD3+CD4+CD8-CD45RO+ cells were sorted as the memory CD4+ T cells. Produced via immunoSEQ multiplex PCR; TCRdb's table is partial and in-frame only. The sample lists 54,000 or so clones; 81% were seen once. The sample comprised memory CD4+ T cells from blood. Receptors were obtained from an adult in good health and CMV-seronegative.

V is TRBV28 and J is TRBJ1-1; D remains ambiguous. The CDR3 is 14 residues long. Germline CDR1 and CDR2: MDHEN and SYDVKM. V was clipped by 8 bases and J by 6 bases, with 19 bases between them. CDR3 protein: CASYTFGLGAEAFF. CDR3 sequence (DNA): TGTGCCAGCTATACCTTTGGTCTTGGGGCTGAAGCTTTCTTT.

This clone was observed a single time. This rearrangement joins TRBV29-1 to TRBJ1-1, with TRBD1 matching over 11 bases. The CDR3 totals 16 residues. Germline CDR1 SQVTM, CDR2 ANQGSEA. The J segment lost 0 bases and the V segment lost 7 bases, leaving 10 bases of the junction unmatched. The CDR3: CSAKRGQGGLNTEAFF. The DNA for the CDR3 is TGCAGCGCGAAGAGGGGACAGGGGGGTTTGAACACTGAAGCTTTCTTT.

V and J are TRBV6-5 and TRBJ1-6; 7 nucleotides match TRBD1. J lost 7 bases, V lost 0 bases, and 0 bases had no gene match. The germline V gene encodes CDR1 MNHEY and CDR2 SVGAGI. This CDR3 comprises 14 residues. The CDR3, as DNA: TGTGCCAGCAGTTACTCGGGACAGAATTCACCCCTCCACTTT. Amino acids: CASSYSGQNSPLHF.

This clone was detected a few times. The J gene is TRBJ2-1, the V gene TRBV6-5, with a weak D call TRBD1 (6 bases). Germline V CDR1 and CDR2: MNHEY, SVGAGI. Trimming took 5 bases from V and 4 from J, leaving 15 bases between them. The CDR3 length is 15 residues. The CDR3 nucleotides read TGTGCCAGCAGTGCCTACCAAGGGGGATACAATGAGCAGTTCTTC. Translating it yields CASSAYQGGYNEQFF.

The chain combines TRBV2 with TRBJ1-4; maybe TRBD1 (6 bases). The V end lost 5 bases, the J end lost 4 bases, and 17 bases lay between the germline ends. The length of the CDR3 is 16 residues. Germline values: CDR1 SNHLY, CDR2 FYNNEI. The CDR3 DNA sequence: TGTGCCAGCAGTCGCGCAGGGGACTCGCTTAATGAAAAACTGTTTTTT. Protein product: CASSRAGDSLNEKLFF.

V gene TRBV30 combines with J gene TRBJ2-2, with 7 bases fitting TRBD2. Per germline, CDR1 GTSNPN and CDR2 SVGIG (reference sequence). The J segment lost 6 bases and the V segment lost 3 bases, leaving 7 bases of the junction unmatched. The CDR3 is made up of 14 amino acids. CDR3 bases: TGTGCCTGGAGACCCGGGGGGTCGGCCGGGGAGCTGTTTTTT. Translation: CAWRPGGSAGELFF.